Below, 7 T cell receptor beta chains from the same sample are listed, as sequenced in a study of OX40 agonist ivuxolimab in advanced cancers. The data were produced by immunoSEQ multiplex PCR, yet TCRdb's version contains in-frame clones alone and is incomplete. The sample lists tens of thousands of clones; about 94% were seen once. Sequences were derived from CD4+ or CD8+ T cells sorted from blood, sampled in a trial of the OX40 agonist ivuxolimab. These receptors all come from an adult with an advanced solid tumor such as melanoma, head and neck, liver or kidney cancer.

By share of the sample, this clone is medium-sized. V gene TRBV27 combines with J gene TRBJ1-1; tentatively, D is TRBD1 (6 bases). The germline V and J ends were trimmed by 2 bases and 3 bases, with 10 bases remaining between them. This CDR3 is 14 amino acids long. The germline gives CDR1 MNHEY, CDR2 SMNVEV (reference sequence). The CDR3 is CASSLTRGDTEAFF. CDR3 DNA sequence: TGTGCCAGCAGTTTAACGAGGGGGGACACTGAAGCTTTCTTT.

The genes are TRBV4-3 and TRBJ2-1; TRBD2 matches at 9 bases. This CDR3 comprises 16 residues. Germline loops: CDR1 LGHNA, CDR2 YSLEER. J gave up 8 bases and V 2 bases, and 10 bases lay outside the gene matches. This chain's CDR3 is CASSQSLAGMSDEQFF. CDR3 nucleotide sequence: TGCGCCAGCAGCCAAAGTCTAGCGGGAATGTCGGATGAGCAGTTCTTC.

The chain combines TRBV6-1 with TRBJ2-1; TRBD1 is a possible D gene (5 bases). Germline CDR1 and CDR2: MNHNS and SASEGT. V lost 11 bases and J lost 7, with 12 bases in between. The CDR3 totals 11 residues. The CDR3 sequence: CAVERGNEQFF. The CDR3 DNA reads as TGTGCCGTCGAAAGGGGTAATGAGCAGTTCTTC.

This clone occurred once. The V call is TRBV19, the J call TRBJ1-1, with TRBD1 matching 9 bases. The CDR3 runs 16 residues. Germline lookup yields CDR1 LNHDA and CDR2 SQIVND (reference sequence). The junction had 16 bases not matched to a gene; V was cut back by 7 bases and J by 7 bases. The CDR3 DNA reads TGTGCCAGTATAGCCGACCCGGGACAGGGCGTAGGTGAAGCTTTCTTT. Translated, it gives CASIADPGQGVGEAFF.

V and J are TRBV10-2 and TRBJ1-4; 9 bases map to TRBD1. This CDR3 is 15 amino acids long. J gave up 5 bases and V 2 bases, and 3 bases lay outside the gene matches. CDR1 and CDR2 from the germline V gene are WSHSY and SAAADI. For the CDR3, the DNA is TGCGCCAGCAGTGAGCGGACAGGGGCGAATGAAAAACTGTTTTTT. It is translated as CASSERTGANEKLFF.

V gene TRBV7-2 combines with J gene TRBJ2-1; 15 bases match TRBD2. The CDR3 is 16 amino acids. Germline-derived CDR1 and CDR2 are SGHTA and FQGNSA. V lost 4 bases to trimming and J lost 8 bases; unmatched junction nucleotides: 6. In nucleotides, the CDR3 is TGTGCCAGCAGCTCCGGGACTAGCGGGAGGTTCTATGAGCAGTTCTTC. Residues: CASSSGTSGRFYEQFF.

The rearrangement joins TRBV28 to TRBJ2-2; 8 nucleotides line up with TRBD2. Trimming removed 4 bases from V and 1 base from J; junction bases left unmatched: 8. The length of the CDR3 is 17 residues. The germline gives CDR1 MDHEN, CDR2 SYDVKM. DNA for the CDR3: TGTGCCAGCAGTTCCATAGGACTAGCCCGGAACACCGGGGAGCTGTTTTTT. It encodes CASSSIGLARNTGELFF.